The sequence of this T cell receptor beta chain was determined in a study of cytomegalovirus exposure and HLA in healthy donors. Study-wide results and limits: Some public TCRs appeared in many individuals, while most sequences were rare. As a later analysis revealed, most CMV-associated TCR beta chains appeared HLA-restricted. A list of around 150 TCR beta chains associated with cytomegalovirus was given.

Amplification used 60 Vbeta primers and 13 Jbeta primers. TCRdb's copy holds only in-frame clones and misses some; the assay was immunoSEQ multiplex PCR. The repertoire shows over 100,000 clones; the top ten hold 3.7%. Notes on this clone: Its antigen remains unknown.

The specimen sequenced was PBMCs. The receptor comes from a man in his thirties or forties in good health and CMV-seronegative.

The CDR3 DNA is TGTGCCTGGAGCGACAGGGGCAGGGAAAAACTGTTTTTT. Amino acids: CAWSDRGREKLFF. This chain joins TRBV30 and TRBJ1-4; 8 positions match TRBD1. The CDR3 is made up of 13 amino acids. Germline V gene sequence: CDR1 GTSNPN, CDR2 SVGIG (reference sequence). With V trimmed by 3 bases and J by 8 bases, 5 bases remained unmatched.